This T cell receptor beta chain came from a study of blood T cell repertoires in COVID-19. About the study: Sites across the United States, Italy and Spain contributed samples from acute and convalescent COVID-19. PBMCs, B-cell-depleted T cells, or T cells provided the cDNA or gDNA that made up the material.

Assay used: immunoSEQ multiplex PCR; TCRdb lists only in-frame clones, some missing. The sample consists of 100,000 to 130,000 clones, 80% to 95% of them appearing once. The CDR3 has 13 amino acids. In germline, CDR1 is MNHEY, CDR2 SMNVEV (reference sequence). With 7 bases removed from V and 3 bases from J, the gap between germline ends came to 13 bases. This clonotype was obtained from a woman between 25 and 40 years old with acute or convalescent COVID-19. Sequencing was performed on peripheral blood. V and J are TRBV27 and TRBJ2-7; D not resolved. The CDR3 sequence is CASTFNPGYEQYF. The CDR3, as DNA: TGTGCCAGCACATTTAACCCGGGCTACGAGCAGTACTTC.